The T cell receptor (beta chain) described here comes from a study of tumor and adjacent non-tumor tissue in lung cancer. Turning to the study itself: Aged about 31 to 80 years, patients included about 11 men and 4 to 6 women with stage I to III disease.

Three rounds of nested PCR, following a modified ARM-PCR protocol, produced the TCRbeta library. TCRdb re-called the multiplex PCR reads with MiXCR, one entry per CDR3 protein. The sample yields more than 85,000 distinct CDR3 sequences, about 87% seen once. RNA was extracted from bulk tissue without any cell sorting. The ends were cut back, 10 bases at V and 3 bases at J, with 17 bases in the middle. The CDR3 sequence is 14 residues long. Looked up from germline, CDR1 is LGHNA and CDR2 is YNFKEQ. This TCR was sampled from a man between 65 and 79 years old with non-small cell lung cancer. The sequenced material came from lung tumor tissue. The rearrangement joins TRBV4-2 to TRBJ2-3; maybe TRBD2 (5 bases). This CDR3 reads CATSRGCATDTQYF. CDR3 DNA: TGTGCCACTTCGAGAGGGTGTGCGACAGATACGCAGTATTTT.